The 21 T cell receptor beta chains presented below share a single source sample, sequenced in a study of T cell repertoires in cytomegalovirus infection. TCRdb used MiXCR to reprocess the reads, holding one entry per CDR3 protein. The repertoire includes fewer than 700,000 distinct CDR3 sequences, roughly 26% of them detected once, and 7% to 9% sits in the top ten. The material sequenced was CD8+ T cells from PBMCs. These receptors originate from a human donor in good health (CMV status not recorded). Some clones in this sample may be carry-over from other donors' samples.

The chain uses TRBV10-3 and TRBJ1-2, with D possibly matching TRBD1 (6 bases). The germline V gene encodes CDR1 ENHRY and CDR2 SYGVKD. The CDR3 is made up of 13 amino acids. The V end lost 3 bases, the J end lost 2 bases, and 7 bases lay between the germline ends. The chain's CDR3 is CAISDQGNYGYTF. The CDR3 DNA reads TGTGCCATCAGTGACCAGGGGAACTATGGCTACACCTTC.

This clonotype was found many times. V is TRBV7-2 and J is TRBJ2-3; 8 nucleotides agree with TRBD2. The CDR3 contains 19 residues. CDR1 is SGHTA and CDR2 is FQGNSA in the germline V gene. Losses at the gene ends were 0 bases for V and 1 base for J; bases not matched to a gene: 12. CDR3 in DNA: TGTGCCAGCAGCTTAGCGCCCATTAGGGAGCGGGGGCGCACAGATACGCAGTATTTT. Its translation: CASSLAPIRERGRTDTQYF.

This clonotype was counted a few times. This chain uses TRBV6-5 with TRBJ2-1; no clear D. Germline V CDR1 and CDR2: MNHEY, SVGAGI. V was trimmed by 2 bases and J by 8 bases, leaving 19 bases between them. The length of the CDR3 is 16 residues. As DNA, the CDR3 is TGTGCCAGCAGTTACGGCCTGGTGGAAAAGATGGATGAGCAGTTCTTC. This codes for CASSYGLVEKMDEQFF.

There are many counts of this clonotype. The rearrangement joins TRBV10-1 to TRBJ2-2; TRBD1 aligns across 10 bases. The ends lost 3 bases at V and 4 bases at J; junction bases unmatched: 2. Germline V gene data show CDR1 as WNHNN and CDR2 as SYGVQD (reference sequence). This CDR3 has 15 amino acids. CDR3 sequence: CASSDRQGATGELFF. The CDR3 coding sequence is TGCGCCAGCAGTGATAGACAGGGGGCCACCGGGGAGCTGTTTTTT.

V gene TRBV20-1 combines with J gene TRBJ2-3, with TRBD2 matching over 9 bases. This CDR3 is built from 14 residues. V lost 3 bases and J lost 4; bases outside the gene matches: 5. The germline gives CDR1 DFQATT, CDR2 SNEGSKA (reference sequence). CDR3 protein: CSARAGGSADTQYF. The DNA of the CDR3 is TGCAGTGCTAGGGCGGGGGGGAGCGCAGATACGCAGTATTTT.

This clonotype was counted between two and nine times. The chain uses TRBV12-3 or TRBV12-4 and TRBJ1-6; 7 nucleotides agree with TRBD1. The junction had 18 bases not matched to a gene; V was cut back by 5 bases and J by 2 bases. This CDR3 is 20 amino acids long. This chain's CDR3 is CASSTSYRGRYAAYNSPLHF. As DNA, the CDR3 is TGTGCCAGCAGTACGTCCTACAGGGGTCGATACGCTGCCTATAATTCACCCCTCCACTTT.

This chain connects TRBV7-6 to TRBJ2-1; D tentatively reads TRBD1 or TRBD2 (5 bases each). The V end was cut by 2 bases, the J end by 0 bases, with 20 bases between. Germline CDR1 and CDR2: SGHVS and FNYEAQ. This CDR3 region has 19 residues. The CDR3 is CASSLTQDRDPSSYNEQFF. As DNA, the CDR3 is TGTGCCAGCAGCTTAACCCAGGACCGGGACCCTAGCTCCTACAATGAGCAGTTCTTC. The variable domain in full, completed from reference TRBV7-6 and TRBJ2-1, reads GAGVSQSPRYKVTKRGQDVALRCDPISGHVSLYWYRQALGQGPEFLTYFNYEAQQDKSGLPNDRFSAERPEGSISTLTIQRTEQRDSAMYRCASSLTQDRDPSSYNEQFFGPGTRLTVL.

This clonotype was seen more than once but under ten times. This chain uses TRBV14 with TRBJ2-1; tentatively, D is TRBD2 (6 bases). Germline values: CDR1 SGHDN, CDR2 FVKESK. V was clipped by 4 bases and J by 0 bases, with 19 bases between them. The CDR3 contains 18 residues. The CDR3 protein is CASSPRRGPLSSYNEQFF. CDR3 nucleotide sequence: TGTGCCAGCAGCCCGCGGCGGGGACCCTTGAGCTCCTACAATGAGCAGTTCTTC.

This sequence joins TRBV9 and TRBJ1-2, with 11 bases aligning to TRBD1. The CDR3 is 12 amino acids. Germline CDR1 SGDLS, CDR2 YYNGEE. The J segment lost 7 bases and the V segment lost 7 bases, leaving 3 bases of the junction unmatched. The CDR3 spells CASRDRGTGYTF. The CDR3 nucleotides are TGTGCCAGCCGGGACAGGGGGACTGGCTACACCTTC.

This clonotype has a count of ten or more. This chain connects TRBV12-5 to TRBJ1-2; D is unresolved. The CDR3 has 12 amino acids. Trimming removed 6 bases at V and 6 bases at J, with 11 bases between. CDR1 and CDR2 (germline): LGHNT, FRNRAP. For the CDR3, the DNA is TGTGCTAGTGGATCCTCTGGGAATGGCTACACCTTC. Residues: CASGSSGNGYTF.

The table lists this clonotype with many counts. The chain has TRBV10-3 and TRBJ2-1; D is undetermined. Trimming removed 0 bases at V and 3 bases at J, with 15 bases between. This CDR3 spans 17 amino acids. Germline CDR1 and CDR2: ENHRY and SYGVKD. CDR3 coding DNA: TGTGCCATCAGTGAGTCGATGGCGGCGGACGACTACAATGAGCAGTTCTTC. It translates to CAISESMAADDYNEQFF.

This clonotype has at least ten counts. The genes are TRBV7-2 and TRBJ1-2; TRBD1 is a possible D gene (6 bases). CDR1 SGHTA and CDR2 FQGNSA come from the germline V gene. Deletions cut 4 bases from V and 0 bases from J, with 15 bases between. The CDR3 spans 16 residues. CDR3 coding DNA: TGTGCCAGCAGCTACCGCCCGGGACAAGCTAACTATGGCTACACCTTC. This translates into CASSYRPGQANYGYTF.

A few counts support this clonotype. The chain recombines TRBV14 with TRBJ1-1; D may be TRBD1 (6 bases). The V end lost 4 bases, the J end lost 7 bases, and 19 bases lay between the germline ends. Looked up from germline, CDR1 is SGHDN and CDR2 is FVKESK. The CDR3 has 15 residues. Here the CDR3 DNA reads TGTGCCAGCAGCCCTCGGGGGGCGCGTCAGTATGAAGCTTTCTTT. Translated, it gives CASSPRGARQYEAFF.

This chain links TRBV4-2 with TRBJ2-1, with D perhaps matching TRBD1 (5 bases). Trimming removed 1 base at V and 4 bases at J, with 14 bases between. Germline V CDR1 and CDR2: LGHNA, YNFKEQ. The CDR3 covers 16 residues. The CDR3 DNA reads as TGTGCCAGCAGCCAAGGAAGGGGAAGGGTTTACAATGAGCAGTTCTTC. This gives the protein CASSQGRGRVYNEQFF.

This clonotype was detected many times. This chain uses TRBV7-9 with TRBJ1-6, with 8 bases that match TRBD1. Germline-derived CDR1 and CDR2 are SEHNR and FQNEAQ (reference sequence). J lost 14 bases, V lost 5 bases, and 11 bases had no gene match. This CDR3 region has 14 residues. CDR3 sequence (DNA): TGTGCCAGCAGCCCGGACAGGGTAGGGTTTTCCCTCCACTTT. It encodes CASSPDRVGFSLHF.

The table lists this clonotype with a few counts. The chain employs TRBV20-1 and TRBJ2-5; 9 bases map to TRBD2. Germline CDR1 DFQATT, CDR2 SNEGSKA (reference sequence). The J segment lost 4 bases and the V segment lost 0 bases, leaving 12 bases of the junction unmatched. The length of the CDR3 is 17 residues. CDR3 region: CSARDPPAGGPGETQYF. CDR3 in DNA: TGCAGTGCTAGAGATCCCCCAGCGGGGGGCCCAGGAGAGACCCAGTACTTC.

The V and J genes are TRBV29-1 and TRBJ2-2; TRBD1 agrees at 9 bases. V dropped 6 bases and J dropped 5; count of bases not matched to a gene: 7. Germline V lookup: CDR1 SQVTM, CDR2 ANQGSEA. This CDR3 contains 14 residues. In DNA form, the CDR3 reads TGCAGCGTCGCCGGACAGGGGAGGACCGGGGAGCTGTTTTTT. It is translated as CSVAGQGRTGELFF.

CDR3 residues: CASSWPNEQFF. The CDR3 nucleotides read TGTGCCAGCAGTTGGCCCAATGAGCAGTTCTTC. The chain employs TRBV28 and TRBJ2-1; D unclear. The CDR3 has 11 amino acids. Per germline, CDR1 MDHEN and CDR2 SYDVKM. Trimming pared 4 bases from V and 6 bases from J, leaving 4 bases between. Combining the CDR3 with reference TRBV28 and TRBJ2-1 gives the whole variable domain DVKVTQSSRYLVKRTGEKVFLECVQDMDHENMFWYRQDPGLGLRLIYFSYDVKMKEKGDIPEGYSVSREKKERFSLILESASTNQTSMYLCASSWPNEQFFGPGTRLTVL.

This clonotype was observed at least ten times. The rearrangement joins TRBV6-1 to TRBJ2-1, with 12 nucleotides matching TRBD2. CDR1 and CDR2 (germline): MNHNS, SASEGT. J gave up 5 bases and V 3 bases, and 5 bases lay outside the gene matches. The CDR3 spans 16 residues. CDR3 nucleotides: TGTGCCAGCAGTGAGTGGACTAGCGGGGTCGACAATGAGCAGTTCTTC. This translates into CASSEWTSGVDNEQFF.

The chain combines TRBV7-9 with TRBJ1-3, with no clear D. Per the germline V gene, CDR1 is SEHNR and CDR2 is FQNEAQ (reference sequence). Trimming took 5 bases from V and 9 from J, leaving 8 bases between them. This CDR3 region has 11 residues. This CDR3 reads CASSLGSTIYF. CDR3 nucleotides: TGTGCCAGCAGCCTCGGGAGCACCATATATTTT.

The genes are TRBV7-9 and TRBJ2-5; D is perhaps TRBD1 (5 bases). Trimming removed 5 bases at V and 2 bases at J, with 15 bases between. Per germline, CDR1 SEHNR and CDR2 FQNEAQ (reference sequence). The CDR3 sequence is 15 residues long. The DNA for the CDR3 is TGTGCCAGCAGCGCACTTACAGGATTACAAGAGACCCAGTACTTC. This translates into CASSALTGLQETQYF.